This paragraph reports one T cell receptor beta chain. This specimen belongs to a study of PD-L1 blockade in urothelial cancer. Whole-study context: Atezolizumab therapy began for patients in the mid-2010s, dosed at 1,200 mg intravenously every 3 weeks. A median blood sample held roughly 150,000 T cells and tens of thousands of unique TCRs.

Profiled with immunoSEQ multiplex PCR; TCRdb holds only in-frame clones, not every one. Of just over 50,000 clones detected, approximately 77% appear once; the ten largest clones hold approximately 3.3%. The germline V gene encodes CDR1 SGHTA and CDR2 FQGNSA. This CDR3 comprises 15 residues. V dropped 5 bases and J dropped 4; count of bases not matched to a gene: 9. This material consisted of PBMCs, taken around atezolizumab (anti-PD-L1) treatment. The receptor's source is a man between 65 and 85 years old with urothelial cancer. This chain connects TRBV7-2 to TRBJ2-7; TRBD2 matches 9 bases. The chain's CDR3 is CASSAISGSTYEQYF. The CDR3 region has the DNA TGTGCCAGCAGCGCAATTAGCGGGAGCACGTACGAGCAGTACTTC.